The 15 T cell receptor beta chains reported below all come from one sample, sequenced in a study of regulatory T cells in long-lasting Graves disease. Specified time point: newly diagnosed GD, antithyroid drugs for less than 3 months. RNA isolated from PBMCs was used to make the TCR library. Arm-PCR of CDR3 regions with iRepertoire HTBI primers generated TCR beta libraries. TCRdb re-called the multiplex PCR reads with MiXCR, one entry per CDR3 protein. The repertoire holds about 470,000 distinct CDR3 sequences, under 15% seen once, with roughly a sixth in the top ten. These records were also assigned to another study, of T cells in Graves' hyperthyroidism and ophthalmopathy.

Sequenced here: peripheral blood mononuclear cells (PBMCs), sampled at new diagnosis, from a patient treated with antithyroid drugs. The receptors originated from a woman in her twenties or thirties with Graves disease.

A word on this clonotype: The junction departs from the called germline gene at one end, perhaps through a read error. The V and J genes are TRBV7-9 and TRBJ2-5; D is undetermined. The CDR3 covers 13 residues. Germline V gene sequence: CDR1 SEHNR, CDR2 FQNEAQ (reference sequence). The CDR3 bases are TGTGCCGGCAGCTTAGACCCTCAGGAGACCCAGTACTTC. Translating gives CAGSLDPQETQYF.

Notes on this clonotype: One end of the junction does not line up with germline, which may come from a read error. This CDR3 is CASSVFESGSRELFF. The CDR3 coding sequence is TGTGCCAGCAGCGTATTTGAATCCGGGTCCAGGGAGCTGTTTTTT. The chain employs TRBV5-1 and TRBJ2-2, with D hard to call. The length of the CDR3 is 15 residues. Per the germline V gene, CDR1 is SGHRS and CDR2 is YFSETQ.

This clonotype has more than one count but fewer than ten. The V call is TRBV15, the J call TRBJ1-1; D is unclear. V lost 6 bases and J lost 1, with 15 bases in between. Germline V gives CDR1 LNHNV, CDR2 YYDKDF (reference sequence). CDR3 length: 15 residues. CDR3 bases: TGTGCCACCAGTAAAAAGACATACACGAACACTGAAGCTTTCTTT. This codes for CATSKKTYTNTEAFF.

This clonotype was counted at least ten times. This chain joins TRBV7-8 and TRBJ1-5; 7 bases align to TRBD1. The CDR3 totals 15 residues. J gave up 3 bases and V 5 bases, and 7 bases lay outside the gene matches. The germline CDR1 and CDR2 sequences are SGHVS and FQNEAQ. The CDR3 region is CASSLSGTVNQPQHF. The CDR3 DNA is TGTGCCAGCAGCCTTTCCGGGACAGTCAATCAGCCCCAGCATTTT.

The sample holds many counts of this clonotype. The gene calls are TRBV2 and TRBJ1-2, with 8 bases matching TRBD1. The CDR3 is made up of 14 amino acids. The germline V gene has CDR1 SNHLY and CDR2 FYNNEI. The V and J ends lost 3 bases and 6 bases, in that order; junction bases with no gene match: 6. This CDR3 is CASSEAGTGDGYTF. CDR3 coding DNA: TGTGCCAGCAGTGAGGCAGGGACAGGTGATGGCTACACCTTC.

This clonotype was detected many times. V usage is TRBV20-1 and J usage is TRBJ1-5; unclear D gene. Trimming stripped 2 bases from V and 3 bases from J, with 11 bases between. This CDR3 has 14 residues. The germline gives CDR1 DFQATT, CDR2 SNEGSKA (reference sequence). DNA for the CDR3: TGCAGTGCTAGATCGACACAGTACAATCAGCCCCAGCATTTT. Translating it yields CSARSTQYNQPQHF.

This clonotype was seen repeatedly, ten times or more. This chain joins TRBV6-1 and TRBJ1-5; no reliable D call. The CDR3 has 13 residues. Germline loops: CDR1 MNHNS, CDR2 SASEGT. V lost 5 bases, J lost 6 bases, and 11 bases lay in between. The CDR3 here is CASSPPTGQPQHF. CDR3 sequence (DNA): TGTGCCAGCAGTCCCCCTACGGGTCAGCCCCAGCATTTT.

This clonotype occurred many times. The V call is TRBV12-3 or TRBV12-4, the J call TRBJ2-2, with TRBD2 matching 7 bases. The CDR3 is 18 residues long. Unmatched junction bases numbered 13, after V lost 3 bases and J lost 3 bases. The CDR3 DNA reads TGTGCCAGCAGTTTGCCTGTGGCCCCCCGGGGGGACACCGGGGAGCTGTTTTTT. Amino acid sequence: CASSLPVAPRGDTGELFF.

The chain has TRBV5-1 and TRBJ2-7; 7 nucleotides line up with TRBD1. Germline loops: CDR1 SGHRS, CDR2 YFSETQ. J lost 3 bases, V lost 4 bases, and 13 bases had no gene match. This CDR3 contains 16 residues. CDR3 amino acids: CASSPAPGQRFYEQYF. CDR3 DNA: TGCGCCAGCAGCCCGGCACCGGGACAGAGGTTCTACGAGCAGTACTTC.

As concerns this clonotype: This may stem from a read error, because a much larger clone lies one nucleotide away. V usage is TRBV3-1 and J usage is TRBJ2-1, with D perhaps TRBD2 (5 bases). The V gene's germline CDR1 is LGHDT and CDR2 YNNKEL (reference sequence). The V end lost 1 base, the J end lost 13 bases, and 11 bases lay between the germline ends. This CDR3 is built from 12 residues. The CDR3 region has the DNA TGTGCCAGCAGCCAAGGATGGGAGACCCAGTTCTTC. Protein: CASSQGWETQFF.

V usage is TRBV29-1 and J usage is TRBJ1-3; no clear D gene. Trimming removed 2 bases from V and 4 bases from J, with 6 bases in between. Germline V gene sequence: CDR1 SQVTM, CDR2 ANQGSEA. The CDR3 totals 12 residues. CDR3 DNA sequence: TGCAGCGTTGAACAGCCCGGAAACACCATATATTTT. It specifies CSVEQPGNTIYF.

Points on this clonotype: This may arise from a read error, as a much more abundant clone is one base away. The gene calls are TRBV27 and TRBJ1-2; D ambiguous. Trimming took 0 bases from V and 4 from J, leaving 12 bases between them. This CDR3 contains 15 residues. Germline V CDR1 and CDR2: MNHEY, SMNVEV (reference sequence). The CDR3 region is CASSLSPRFTYGYTF. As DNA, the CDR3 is TGTGCCAGCAGTTTATCGCCCCGCTTTACCTATGGCTACACCTTC.

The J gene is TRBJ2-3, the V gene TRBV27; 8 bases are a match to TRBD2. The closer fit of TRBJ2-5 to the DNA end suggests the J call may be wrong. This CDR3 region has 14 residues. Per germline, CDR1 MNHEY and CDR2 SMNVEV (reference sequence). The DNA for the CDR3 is TGTGCCAGCAAGAGCGGGAGCTCGGCAGAGACCCAGTACTTC. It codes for CASKSGSSAETQYF.

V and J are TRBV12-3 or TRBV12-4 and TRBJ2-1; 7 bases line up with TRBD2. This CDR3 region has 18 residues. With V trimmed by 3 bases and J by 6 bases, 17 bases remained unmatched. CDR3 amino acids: CASSFSSWGKLALNEQFF. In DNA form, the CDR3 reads TGTGCCAGCAGTTTTAGTTCTTGGGGGAAACTAGCGCTCAATGAGCAGTTCTTC.

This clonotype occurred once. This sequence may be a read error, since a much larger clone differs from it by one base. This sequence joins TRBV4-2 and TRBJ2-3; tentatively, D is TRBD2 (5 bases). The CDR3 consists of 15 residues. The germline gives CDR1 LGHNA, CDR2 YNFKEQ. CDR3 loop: CVSSPSGGRTDTQYF. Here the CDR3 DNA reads TGTGTCAGCAGCCCCAGCGGCGGCCGCACAGATACGCAGTATTTT.